The present T cell receptor (beta chain) was sequenced within a study of shared clonotypes between healthy human individuals. Whole-study findings and limits: Represented diversity (both genetic and exposure-history) was limited by the small number of donors.

Comment on this clone: The target antigen is unknown. Within the sample, other DNA sequences also encode this same CDR3.

V was trimmed by 3 bases and J by 0 bases, leaving 9 bases between them. This CDR3 spans 14 amino acids. Germline CDR1 is MDHEN and CDR2 is SYDVKM. It was CD45RO-negative cells, positively selected for CCR7, that made up naive CD8 cells, with terminally differentiated effector memory CD45RA+ cells excluded. The data were produced by immunoSEQ multiplex PCR, yet TCRdb's version contains in-frame clones alone and is incomplete. The sample comprises about 2.2 million clones, under 95% of which are singletons, and 1.5% to 2% rests with the top ten. This sequence originates from a young man in good health. Some clones in this sample may be carry-over from other donors' samples. Sequenced material: naive CD8+ T cells from PBMCs. J is TRBJ2-7 and V is TRBV28; D call uncertain. DNA of the CDR3: TGTGCCAGCAGTTTGCCAGTGAGCTCCTACGAGCAGTACTTC. This gives the protein CASSLPVSSYEQYF. Using reference TRBV28 and TRBJ2-7 for the parts outside the CDR3, the full variable domain is DVKVTQSSRYLVKRTGEKVFLECVQDMDHENMFWYRQDPGLGLRLIYFSYDVKMKEKGDIPEGYSVSREKKERFSLILESASTNQTSMYLCASSLPVSSYEQYFGPGTRLTVT.